The clone carrying this T cell receptor beta chain came up a few times. Exposed enrollees encountered a COVID-19 case at some point within 2 weeks before study entry. Assay used: immunoSEQ multiplex PCR; TCRdb lists only in-frame clones, some missing. Among 280,000 or so clones listed, around 92% were seen once. The CDR3 sequence is 12 residues long. CDR1 is SNHLY, CDR2 FYNNEI, per germline. The V end lost 8 bases, the J end lost 1 base, and 8 bases lay between the germline ends. The data are from a study of blood T cell repertoires in COVID-19. This chain joins TRBV2 and TRBJ1-1; possible D gene TRBD1, 5 bases. The TCR sequence derives from a woman aged 45-59 years who had been exposed to COVID-19. Sequencing was done on a sample of PBMCs or T cells enriched from blood (not recorded which). The CDR3 coding sequence is TGTGCCAGCCTGGGGGGGAACACTGAAGCTTTCTTT. Its translation is CASLGGNTEAFF.